These 15 T cell receptor beta chains originate from one sample sequenced in a study of cytomegalovirus exposure and HLA in healthy donors (dated by TCRdb to 2016 to 2017). Library preparation employed the immunoSEQ multiplex PCR assay. For the multiplex PCR, a mixture combining 60 forward primers for TCR Vbeta segments and 13 reverse primers for TCR Jbeta segments was used. TCRdb's version of the immuneACCESS table is confined to in-frame rearrangements and falls short of the full clone set. An unresolved V gene accounts for under half of the shortfall where checked; the remainder is of unknown origin. Here the sample has over 55,000 clones; about 70% occur a single time. The top ten constitute 7.5% to 8% of the sample. The specimen was PBMCs. The receptors were gathered from a man aged 35 to 55 in good health and CMV-seropositive.

The rearrangement links TRBV29-1 to TRBJ1-2; TRBD1 might be the D (5 bases). CDR1 SQVTM and CDR2 ANQGSEA come from the germline V gene. Trimming cost V 8 bases and J 3 bases, with 13 bases left between them. There are 12 residues in the CDR3. CDR3 loop: CSSSRGDYGYTF. In DNA, the CDR3 is TGCAGCTCCTCCCGGGGGGACTATGGCTACACCTTC. Full variable domain (rest looked up from reference TRBV29-1 and TRBJ1-2): SAVISQKPSRDICQRGTSLTIQCQVDSQVTMMFWYRQQPGQSLTLIATANQGSEATYESGFVIDKFPISRPNLTFSTLTVSNMSPEDSSIYLCSSSRGDYGYTFGSGTRLTVV.

Ten or more counts support this clone. The chain carries TRBV5-4 and TRBJ2-2, with 10 bases matching TRBD1. V lost 4 bases, J lost 2 bases, and 11 bases stayed unmatched. This CDR3 has 18 amino acids. The germline V gene has CDR1 SGHNT and CDR2 YYREEE (reference sequence). CDR3 sequence (DNA): TGTGCCAGCAGCCGTCCCGGGACAGGGGTGATTAACACCGGGGAGCTGTTTTTT. The encoded protein is CASSRPGTGVINTGELFF.

J is TRBJ2-5 and V is TRBV29-1, with a weak D call TRBD2 (6 bases). Looked up from germline, CDR1 is SQVTM and CDR2 is ANQGSEA. The V gene lost 3 bases and the J gene lost 2 bases, with 10 bases spanning the gap. The CDR3 consists of 13 residues. CDR3 coding DNA: TGCAGCGTTGAGGGACTCCTGCAAGAGACCCAGTACTTC. It encodes CSVEGLLQETQYF. Drawing the rest from reference TRBV29-1 and TRBJ2-5, the complete variable domain is SAVISQKPSRDICQRGTSLTIQCQVDSQVTMMFWYRQQPGQSLTLIATANQGSEATYESGFVIDKFPISRPNLTFSTLTVSNMSPEDSSIYLCSVEGLLQETQYFGPGTRLLVL.

Only a few counts were recorded for this clone. The gene calls are TRBV6-6 and TRBJ1-1; possible D gene TRBD1, 5 bases. Trimming stripped 7 bases from V and 1 base from J, with 13 bases between. The CDR3 is made up of 14 amino acids. From germline, CDR1 is MNHNY and CDR2 SVGAGI (reference sequence). The CDR3 sequence: CASILDGGNTEAFF. CDR3 nucleotide sequence: TGTGCCAGCATTTTAGACGGGGGGAACACTGAAGCTTTCTTT.

This clone was observed a handful of times. The chain couples TRBV5-4 to TRBJ1-4; 9 bases match TRBD1. The CDR3 is 14 residues long. Germline assignment: CDR1 SGHNT and CDR2 YYREEE (reference sequence). V was clipped by 4 bases and J by 4 bases; unmatched bases: 2. DNA of the CDR3: TGTGCCAGCAGCGGGACAGGGCATAATGAAAAACTGTTTTTT. Its protein is CASSGTGHNEKLFF.

The chain couples TRBV6-5 to TRBJ2-7; D gene uncertain. Between the trimmed V and J ends, which lost 3 bases and 4 bases, there was a span of 16 bases. This CDR3 has 15 amino acids. CDR1 is MNHEY, CDR2 SVGAGI, per germline. CDR3 loop: CASSYSETLSYEQYF. Here the CDR3 DNA reads TGTGCCAGCAGTTATTCCGAGACACTCAGTTACGAGCAGTACTTC.

This chain links TRBV7-9 with TRBJ2-1; D might be TRBD1 (7 bases). Germline V gene sequence: CDR1 SEHNR, CDR2 FQNEAQ (reference sequence). CDR3 size: 13 residues. With 5 bases removed from V and 8 bases from J, the gap between germline ends came to 13 bases. CDR3 bases: TGTGCCAGCAGCCCCAGGGGGGATGATGAGCAGTTCTTC. This sequence encodes CASSPRGDDEQFF.

The rearrangement links TRBV4-3 to TRBJ2-2; D is uncertain. Germline CDR1 LGHNA, CDR2 YSLEER. V gave up 4 bases and J gave up 2 bases, with 8 bases separating them. The CDR3 has 14 residues. CDR3 in amino acids: CASSPLINTGELFF. DNA for the CDR3: TGCGCCAGCAGCCCCTTAATAAACACCGGGGAGCTGTTTTTT.

The sample holds a few counts of this clone. The V call is TRBV9, the J call TRBJ2-1, with 7 bases that match TRBD2. The CDR3 loop spans 15 amino acids. With 0 bases clipped from V and 7 bases from J, the junction kept 7 bases outside the gene matches. Germline V gene data show CDR1 as SGDLS and CDR2 as YYNGEE. The CDR3 sequence: CASSVGGRAVNEQFF. In nucleotides, the CDR3 is TGTGCCAGCAGCGTAGGGGGGAGGGCCGTAAATGAGCAGTTCTTC.

The chain has TRBV2 and TRBJ1-1; 8 bases align to TRBD1. The CDR3 is made up of 12 amino acids. Losses at the gene ends were 6 bases for V and 11 bases for J; bases not matched to a gene: 8. Per the germline V gene, CDR1 is SNHLY and CDR2 is FYNNEI. CDR3 nucleotides: TGTGCCAGCAGGATCACAGGGGGTTGGGCTTTCTTT. Its translation is CASRITGGWAFF.

V gene TRBV10-3 combines with J gene TRBJ2-7; 7 nucleotides match TRBD1. Germline CDR1 is ENHRY and CDR2 is SYGVKD. The CDR3 is 11 amino acids. V was clipped by 10 bases and J by 3 bases; unmatched bases: 3. CDR3 sequence: CATGQDYEQYF. The CDR3 nucleotides are TGTGCCACCGGACAGGACTACGAGCAGTACTTC.

This sequence joins TRBV4-2 and TRBJ2-3, with D possibly matching TRBD2 (5 bases). The CDR3 loop spans 16 amino acids. Germline V lookup: CDR1 LGHNA, CDR2 YNFKEQ. V shed 4 bases and J shed 2 bases, with 16 bases lying between them. Here the CDR3 DNA reads TGTGCCAGCAGCCCGGGATCAAGTAACCCCACAGATACGCAGTATTTT. This gives the protein CASSPGSSNPTDTQYF.

V and J are TRBV28 and TRBJ1-1; 7 bases are a match to TRBD1. CDR3 length equals 14 residues. V lost 8 bases, J lost 2 bases, and 8 bases stayed unmatched. Germline lookup yields CDR1 MDHEN and CDR2 SYDVKM. CDR3 protein: CASVEGALNTEAFF. The CDR3 DNA reads TGTGCCAGCGTCGAGGGGGCCCTCAACACTGAAGCTTTCTTT.

The sample holds one count of this clone. The V and J genes are TRBV27 and TRBJ2-3; a possible D gene is TRBD2 (6 bases). V was cut by 6 bases and J by 0 bases, with 16 bases left in between. The CDR3 loop spans 16 amino acids. Germline loops: CDR1 MNHEY, CDR2 SMNVEV (reference sequence). CDR3 sequence (DNA): TGTGCCAGCAGCGAGGTACGAGGGAGGAGCACAGATACGCAGTATTTT. Its translation: CASSEVRGRSTDTQYF.

This clone was detected a few times. V and J are TRBV7-6 and TRBJ2-3, with 7 bases fitting TRBD1. Germline CDR1 and CDR2: SGHVS and FNYEAQ. V was pared by 5 bases and J by 1 base, with 6 bases of the junction left unmatched. This CDR3 has 15 amino acids. CDR3 nucleotide sequence: TGTGCCAGCAGCCTATCGACAGGGCGCACAGATACGCAGTATTTT. Its protein product is CASSLSTGRTDTQYF.